Described below is a single TCR beta chain sequence and its context. Antigen specificity is unknown. Looked up from germline, CDR1 is ENHRY and CDR2 is SYGVKD. V lost 6 bases, J lost 3 bases, and 2 bases stayed unmatched. The CDR3 has 12 amino acids. As defined, naive CD8 cells were CD45RO-negative and positively selected for CCR7, with terminally differentiated effector memory CD45RA+ cells excluded. The record originates from a study of shared clonotypes between healthy human individuals. Whole-study findings and limits: Non-shared clonotypes had lower generation probabilities than those shared by all four donors. Around 4.7% was the fraction of naive CD4 clonotypes found shared across several donors.

The assay was carried out at the deep level. The protocol was immunoSEQ multiplex PCR, while the TCRdb copy is restricted to in-frame clones and leaves out a portion. This table holds about 2,200,000 clones, under 95% found once. The sequence came from a man between 18 and 29 years old in good health. Some clones in this sample may be carry-over from other donors' samples. The sample comprised naive CD8+ T cells from PBMCs. This chain links TRBV10-3 with TRBJ2-7; TRBD1 aligns across 7 bases. CDR3: CAIRGQNYEQYF. The DNA for the CDR3 is TGTGCCATCAGGGGACAGAACTACGAGCAGTACTTC.